One and the same sample provided the 30 T cell receptor beta chains below, sequenced in a study of Graves' ophthalmopathy and Graves' hyperthyroidism. Amplifying from RNA transcripts, the study obtained TCR beta CDR3 regions. First-round RT-PCR relied on HTBI primers, and a second-round multiplex PCR came next. Each CDR3 protein is one row after TCRdb ran MiXCR on the multiplex PCR reads. The sample carries some 370,000 distinct CDR3 sequences, about a sixth recorded once. Sequencing input: peripheral blood. The receptors were sampled from an adult woman with stable Graves' hyperthyroidism.

With regard to this clonotype: A read error may explain this, as a much larger clone is one base away. V usage is TRBV10-2 and J usage is TRBJ2-5; the D gene is possibly TRBD2 (5 bases). The length of the CDR3 is 13 residues. The V gene's germline CDR1 is WSHSY and CDR2 SAAADI. The CDR3: CASSEFGEETKYF. Here the CDR3 DNA reads TGCGCCAGCAGTGAGTTCGGGGAAGAGACCAAGTACTTC.

This clonotype appeared many times. The CDR3 here is CASSPRTSGFDEQYF. CDR3 in DNA: TGTGCCAGCAGCCCTCGGACTAGCGGGTTTGACGAGCAGTACTTC. The chain carries TRBV28 and TRBJ2-7; 11 bases line up with TRBD2. Germline assignment: CDR1 MDHEN and CDR2 SYDVKM. The length of the CDR3 is 15 residues. V was pared by 6 bases and J by 5 bases, with 9 bases of the junction left unmatched. The full variable domain, completed using reference TRBV28 and TRBJ2-7, is DVKVTQSSRYLVKRTGEKVFLECVQDMDHENMFWYRQDPGLGLRLIYFSYDVKMKEKGDIPEGYSVSREKKERFSLILESASTNQTSMYLCASSPRTSGFDEQYFGPGTRLTVT.

J is TRBJ1-5 and V is TRBV3-1; no definite D call. Germline values: CDR1 LGHDT, CDR2 YNNKEL (reference sequence). The CDR3 contains 14 residues. Trimming took 5 bases from V and 1 from J, leaving 9 bases between them. For the CDR3, the DNA is TGTGCCAGCAGCGACCGACTGAGCAATCAGCCCCAGCATTTT. The encoded protein is CASSDRLSNQPQHF.

Ten or more counts support this clonotype. The chain couples TRBV28 to TRBJ1-2; D gene ambiguous. The V gene lost 5 bases and the J gene lost 3 bases, with 13 bases spanning the gap. The CDR3 runs to 14 residues. Germline V gene sequence: CDR1 MDHEN, CDR2 SYDVKM. CDR3 sequence (DNA): TGTGCCAGCAGTCCCGTGGTTAAGTACTATGGCTACACCTTC. It specifies CASSPVVKYYGYTF.

This clonotype has ten or more counts. This chain joins TRBV27 and TRBJ1-6; D is ambiguous. There are 12 residues in the CDR3. Germline V gives CDR1 MNHEY, CDR2 SMNVEV (reference sequence). Trimming removed 5 bases at V and 9 bases at J, with 8 bases between. CDR3 in DNA: TGTGCCAGCAGTACGTTACGTTCACCCCTCCACTTT. Its translation is CASSTLRSPLHF.

In this sample, this clonotype turned up a few times. Just one base apart from a much larger clone, this may be a read error. The genes are TRBV2 and TRBJ2-4; tentatively, D is TRBD1 or TRBD2 (5 bases each). The length of the CDR3 is 12 residues. The germline V gene encodes CDR1 SNHLY and CDR2 FYNNEI. For the CDR3, the DNA is TGTGCCAGCACCGGGACGGAAAACATTAAGTACTTC. Its translation: CASTGTENIKYF. The full variable domain, in which reference TRBV2 and TRBJ2-4 provide the parts outside the CDR3, is EPEVTQTPSHQVTQMGQEVILRCVPISNHLYFYWYRQILGQKVEFLVSFYNNEISEKSEIFDDQFSVERPDGSNFTLKIRSTKLEDSAMYFCASTGTENIKYFGAGTRLSVL.

This chain uses TRBV7-6 with TRBJ2-2, with 9 bases fitting TRBD1. The germline V gene has CDR1 SGHVS and CDR2 FNYEAQ. The CDR3 is made up of 14 amino acids. V dropped 5 bases and J dropped 7; count of bases not matched to a gene: 5. CDR3 in DNA: TGTGCCAGCAGCCGGGACAGGGCGGTCGGGGAGCTGTTTTTT. As protein: CASSRDRAVGELFF.

This clonotype was seen a handful of times. The chain combines TRBV29-1 with TRBJ1-1, with D unresolved. V was shortened by 2 bases and J by 5 bases, with 6 bases between the two germline ends. Germline values: CDR1 SQVTM, CDR2 ANQGSEA. The CDR3 length is 11 residues. As DNA, the CDR3 is TGCAGCGTTGAATCTGGGACTGAAGCTTTCTTT. Translated: CSVESGTEAFF. Full variable domain (outside the CDR3, taken from reference TRBV29-1 and TRBJ1-1): SAVISQKPSRDICQRGTSLTIQCQVDSQVTMMFWYRQQPGQSLTLIATANQGSEATYESGFVIDKFPISRPNLTFSTLTVSNMSPEDSSIYLCSVESGTEAFFGQGTRLTVV.

This clonotype has a single count. The J gene is TRBJ2-4, the V gene TRBV27; D is perhaps TRBD1 (6 bases). Trimming took 8 bases from V and 0 from J, leaving 17 bases between them. This CDR3 spans 16 amino acids. Germline V gene sequence: CDR1 MNHEY, CDR2 SMNVEV (reference sequence). The CDR3, as DNA: TGTGCCAGCTGGGGCCCCTCAGGGGTAGCCAAAAACATTCAGTACTTC. Its translation is CASWGPSGVAKNIQYF.

The rearrangement links TRBV12-3 or TRBV12-4 to TRBJ2-5; D uncertain. Trimming shortened V by 2 bases and J by 0 bases, and 7 bases separated the two germline ends. The CDR3 runs to 14 residues. CDR3 sequence reads: CASSLSRYQETQYF. The CDR3 DNA follows: TGTGCCAGCAGTTTATCAAGGTACCAAGAGACCCAGTACTTC.

This clonotype was observed many times. This chain joins TRBV6-5 and TRBJ2-7; tentatively, D is TRBD2 (5 bases). Germline-derived CDR1 and CDR2 are MNHEY and SVGAGI. CDR3 length: 13 amino acids. V lost 4 bases and J lost 6, with 13 bases in between. The CDR3 loop reads CASSLLGVGEQYF. The CDR3 DNA reads TGTGCCAGCAGTTTGCTCGGGGTGGGCGAGCAGTACTTC.

This clonotype was seen more than once but under ten times. This chain joins TRBV5-1 and TRBJ2-5; TRBD2 might be the D (6 bases). Trimming took 6 bases from V and 7 from J, leaving 19 bases between them. Germline values: CDR1 SGHRS, CDR2 YFSETQ. The CDR3 runs to 14 residues. CDR3 coding DNA: TGCGCCAGCAACTCCCCGGGGGATTCGGGGACCCAGTACTTC. This sequence encodes CASNSPGDSGTQYF.

This clonotype was picked up many times. The chain has TRBV6-2 or TRBV6-3 and TRBJ2-4; D may be TRBD1 (6 bases). V lost 2 bases and J lost 0, with 11 bases in between. The CDR3 length is 16 residues. Germline CDR1 is MNHEY and CDR2 is SVGEGT. The CDR3 DNA sequence: TGTGCCAGCAGTTACCCGCCAGGGGTAGCCAAAAACATTCAGTACTTC. Translation gives CASSYPPGVAKNIQYF.

This clonotype was seen many times. This sequence joins TRBV5-1 and TRBJ2-7; possible D gene TRBD1, 6 bases. With 0 bases removed from V and 4 bases from J, the gap between germline ends came to 11 bases. The CDR3 runs 14 residues. Germline lookup yields CDR1 SGHRS and CDR2 YFSETQ. The CDR3 coding sequence is TGCGCCAGCAGCTTGGGACAGGCCTTATACGAGCAGTACTTC. It yields the protein CASSLGQALYEQYF.

This clonotype was recorded many times. The CDR3 reads CASSGTGTSGTSSYEQYF. In nucleotides, the CDR3 is TGTGCCAGCAGCGGGACCGGGACTAGCGGCACCAGCTCCTACGAGCAGTACTTC. The chain is built from TRBV11-2 and TRBJ2-7; 11 bases are a match to TRBD2. The CDR3 consists of 18 residues. V lost 5 bases, J lost 0 bases, and 12 bases stayed unmatched. The germline CDR1 and CDR2 sequences are SGHAT and FQNNGV.

This clonotype appeared many times. The V gene is TRBV12-3 or TRBV12-4, the J gene TRBJ2-3; D is unresolved. The V end lost 3 bases, the J end lost 0 bases, and 10 bases lay between the germline ends. The CDR3 has 15 residues. CDR3 loop: CASSFLGISTDTQYF. CDR3 DNA sequence: TGTGCCAGCAGTTTCCTGGGGATTAGCACAGATACGCAGTATTTT.

This clonotype was detected many times. This rearrangement joins TRBV12-3 or TRBV12-4 to TRBJ1-1; D remains unclear. The CDR3 extends over 11 amino acids. V lost 5 bases and J lost 7, with 8 bases in between. CDR3 sequence: CASSTIDEAFF. The CDR3 region has the DNA TGTGCCAGCAGTACGATTGATGAAGCTTTCTTT.

At least ten counts were recorded for this clonotype. The chain couples TRBV7-9 to TRBJ2-5; 8 positions agree with TRBD2. The CDR3 consists of 16 residues. Per germline, CDR1 SEHNR and CDR2 FQNEAQ (reference sequence). Trimming at V came to 5 bases and at J to 3 bases, leaving 11 bases not matched to a gene. CDR3 in DNA: TGTGCCAGCAGCCATACAAATAAACTAGCGGAAGAGACCCAGTACTTC. Protein sequence: CASSHTNKLAEETQYF.

This clonotype showed up many times. The genes are TRBV10-3 and TRBJ2-7, with 9 bases that match TRBD1. After removal of 2 bases from V and 0 bases from J, the junction contained 5 bases not matched to a gene. CDR1 and CDR2 from the germline V gene are ENHRY and SYGVKD. The CDR3 has 16 amino acids. The CDR3 DNA reads as TGTGCCATCAGTGAGCGGGACAGGGATAACTCCTACGAGCAGTACTTC. It specifies CAISERDRDNSYEQYF.

This clonotype has at least ten counts. The rearrangement joins TRBV15 to TRBJ1-5, with 8 nucleotides matching TRBD1. The CDR3 length is 14 residues. Germline lookup yields CDR1 LNHNV and CDR2 YYDKDF (reference sequence). J was trimmed by 4 bases and V by 4 bases; bases with no gene match: 3. The CDR3 DNA reads TGTGCCACCAGCACAGACAGGGGTAATCAGCCCCAGCATTTT. This sequence encodes CATSTDRGNQPQHF.

On this clonotype itself: The junction departs from germline at one end; a sequencing error may be responsible. The gene calls are TRBV9 and TRBJ2-4; D possibly corresponds to TRBD2 (7 bases). Germline V CDR1 and CDR2: SGDLS, YYNGEE. The CDR3 spans 15 residues. The CDR3 sequence: CASSAATGPGGIKYF. CDR3 in DNA: TGTGCCAGCAGCGCCGCGACAGGCCCGGGGGGCATTAAGTACTTC.

The rearrangement links TRBV20-1 to TRBJ2-7; TRBD1 might be the D (6 bases). CDR3 size: 15 residues. Germline V gene sequence: CDR1 DFQATT, CDR2 SNEGSKA (reference sequence). The ends were cut back, 0 bases at V and 2 bases at J, with 14 bases in the middle. In nucleotides, the CDR3 is TGCAGTGCTAGAGATTTCCTAGGGGGTCCCTACGAGCAGTACTTC. Translating gives CSARDFLGGPYEQYF.

CDR3: CASSFLSSGSSGSYEQYF. For the CDR3, the DNA is TGTGCCAGCAGCTTTCTGTCTAGCGGGAGCTCCGGCTCCTACGAGCAGTACTTC. This sequence joins TRBV11-1 and TRBJ2-7, with 10 bases matching TRBD2. The CDR3 spans 18 residues. Germline-derived CDR1 and CDR2 are SGHAT and FQDESV (reference sequence). The V gene end was trimmed by 3 bases and the J gene end by 0 bases; junction bases not matched to a gene: 11. Based on the CDR3 plus reference TRBV11-1 and TRBJ2-7, the full variable domain is EAEVAQSPRYKITEKSQAVAFWCDPISGHATLYWYRQILGQGPELLVQFQDESVVDDSQLPKDRFSAERLKGVDSTLKIQPAELGDSAMYLCASSFLSSGSSGSYEQYFGPGTRLTVT.

The rearrangement uses TRBV5-1 and TRBJ2-1; possible D gene TRBD2, 6 bases. The CDR3 is made up of 12 amino acids. V was pared by 6 bases and J by 5 bases, with 9 bases between. CDR1 SGHRS and CDR2 YFSETQ come from the germline V gene. For the CDR3, the DNA is TGCGCCAGCATGGCGGGAAACAATGAGCAGTTCTTC. Translating it yields CASMAGNNEQFF.

This clonotype was counted ten times or more. In DNA form, the CDR3 reads TGCGCCAGCAGCCCCTACCCAGGAGCGAACACTGAAGCTTTCTTT. It codes for CASSPYPGANTEAFF. The chain couples TRBV5-1 to TRBJ1-1; D is unclear. The CDR3 has 15 amino acids. The V gene lost 4 bases and the J gene lost 1 base, with 14 bases spanning the gap. Germline V gene sequence: CDR1 SGHRS, CDR2 YFSETQ.

This clonotype was found many times. The chain employs TRBV4-1 and TRBJ2-5; D is ambiguous. Per the germline V gene, CDR1 is MGHRA and CDR2 is YSYEKL. This CDR3 spans 13 amino acids. The V end was cut by 0 bases, the J end by 12 bases, with 14 bases between. CDR3 region: CASSQELVAAKYF. CDR3 sequence (DNA): TGCGCCAGCAGCCAAGAATTAGTGGCAGCGAAGTACTTC.

This clonotype turned up a few times. Since a much larger clone is just one base distant, this may be a read error. J is TRBJ2-2 and V is TRBV12-3 or TRBV12-4, with D perhaps matching TRBD1 (7 bases). The CDR3 is 15 amino acids. The CDR3 loop reads CASRPGQEGTGELCF. Written as DNA, the CDR3 is TGTGCCAGCAGGCCCGGACAGGAGGGCACCGGGGAGCTGTGTTTT.

The chain links TRBV6-1 to TRBJ1-3; D is unclear. Germline CDR1 and CDR2: MNHNS and SASEGT. The CDR3 is made up of 12 amino acids. With 4 bases removed from V and 11 bases from J, the gap between germline ends came to 12 bases. DNA of the CDR3: TGTGCCAGCAGTGTCTTGGCTTCCTCCATATATTTT. It codes for CASSVLASSIYF.

The chain has TRBV30 and TRBJ2-5; a possible D gene is TRBD2 (6 bases). Germline assignment: CDR1 GTSNPN and CDR2 SVGIG (reference sequence). V lost 4 bases to trimming and J lost 5 bases, with 8 bases between them. This CDR3 has 11 residues. The CDR3 bases are TGTGCCTGGAATGGAGGGGAGACCCAGTACTTC. Translation: CAWNGGETQYF.

This clonotype came up many times. The genes are TRBV7-2 and TRBJ2-5; D call uncertain. Germline V gene sequence: CDR1 SGHTA, CDR2 FQGNSA. The CDR3 length is 12 residues. V shed 3 bases and J shed 5 bases, with 7 bases lying between them. DNA for the CDR3: TGTGCCAGCAGCTTCCGTTTGGAGACCCAGTACTTC. Its protein product is CASSFRLETQYF.